This T cell receptor beta chain was identified during a study of T cells in Graves' hyperthyroidism and ophthalmopathy (dated by TCRdb to the late 2010s). A note on the overall study: Peripheral blood samples were taken at the time of initial diagnosis, prior to any treatment. A discovery cohort of about a hundred patients, about 43 with Graves' ophthalmopathy and approximately 55 with stable Graves' hyperthyroidism, was used to find distinguishing TCR V-J signatures. An independent validation cohort of under 20 hyperthyroidism patients and 17 patients who later progressed to ophthalmopathy tested prospective prediction of ophthalmopathy. The approximately 97 discovery patients were randomly divided into training and test sets at a 7:3 ratio. In more than 5 Graves' hyperthyroidism patients, the study also compared T-cell repertoires from thyroid tissue with T-cell repertoires from blood. Following sampling, methimazole starting at 30 mg daily was given to hyperthyroidism patients, and high-dose intravenous methylprednisolone was given to ophthalmopathy patients. TCR Vbeta CDR3 sequencing of 135 peripheral blood samples (under 45 ophthalmopathy, approximately 80 hyperthyroidism and about 17 progressor patients) is reported in the paper. What the authors observed across the whole study: In validation, the model predicted progression to ophthalmopathy a median of approximately 6.3 months before onset, with roughly 71% sensitivity and roughly 72% specificity. A model built on a 13 V-J signature distinguished ophthalmopathy from stable hyperthyroidism, reaching approximately 89% sensitivity and approximately 81% specificity in cross-validation and 80%/75% in testing. Most expanded thyroid clonotypes (frequency above 0.001) were also detected in blood, a finding suggesting that blood repertoires may reflect thyroid immune responses. No statistical method was used to set the sample size in advance, and investigators knew the group allocation.

From its cysteine to its phenylalanine, the CDR3 spans 12 amino acids. Of the read, only the CDR3 DNA is kept; its 36 bases are in frame from base 1. CDR1 and CDR2, looked up from the germline V gene, are SGHAT and FQNNGV. The V and J ends are trimmed by 5 bases and 2 bases, leaving 5 bases between them. Graves' hyperthyroidism was defined as stable when no progression to ophthalmopathy occurred over 18 months of follow-up. Hyperthyroidism patients were aged 18 to 65 years and newly diagnosed, with disease duration of less than 2 months. Any patient with an uncontrolled infection, another autoimmune disease, pregnancy or lactation was excluded. Diagnoses were established on the basis of clinical symptoms, serum thyroxine and TRAb, thyroid ultrasound, and orbital computed tomography. PBMCs were isolated from 10 ml of fresh peripheral blood by Ficoll-Paque density gradient centrifugation. Total RNA was extracted with Trizol reagent, and quality was checked on an Agilent 2100 Bioanalyzer.

The TCR beta CDR3 regions were amplified from RNA transcripts. The first round of RT-PCR for the TCR CDR3 was performed with the HTBI primer set and the Qiagen OneStep RT-PCR kit. A second multiplex PCR round built the libraries, followed by size selection and purification. The libraries were sequenced on an Illumina HiSeq2000 using paired-end 100 bp reads. The authors' pipeline ran thus. Raw data were processed with SOAPnuke, discarding reads with adapters, uncalled bases, mean Phred below 15, or no exact constant-primer or identifier match. High-quality paired reads were merged with COPE v1.2.5, and unique nucleotide sequences were defined as clonotypes. MiTCR v1.1 was used to align the clonotypes against IMGT TRBV, TRBD and TRBJ reference segments. Only V-J combinations with frequency above 0.0001, covering 99% to 99.2% of repertoires, were analysed. The TCS score was defined as the ratio of F50 (clonal expansion) to E x V (chaos), calculated using BLOSUM62-based TCRdist between CDR3 peptides within each V-J. Welch's t-statistics and random forest reduced several hundred V-J features to 13, which were used in a naive Bayes classifier (R e1071). The public reads were reanalyzed by TCRdb: fastp trimming at Q25, MiXCR alignment, in-frame beta chains only. Rows with one shared CDR3 protein collapse into an entry with the most common genes and DNA. The V and J calls follow TCRdb's processing rather than the paper's. The sample data list around 690,000 distinct CDR3 sequences, and around 16% of these were observed just once. Roughly a sixth of the sample rests with the top ten.

This clonotype was counted at least ten times. What this receptor recognizes is not known. The sample holds no much larger clone one base away, and base qualities are not on file. The sample was blood. The sequence came from a man aged 45-65 years with Graves' hyperthyroidism. Recombination joined TRBV11-2 with TRBJ2-3; the D gene remains uncertain. CDR3 reads: CASSIATDTQYF. The DNA sequence is given as TGTGCCAGCAGCATCGCCACAGATACGCAGTATTTT.